What follows are 3 T cell receptor beta chains derived from one specimen sequenced in a study of blood T cell repertoires in COVID-19. Assay: immunoSEQ multiplex PCR; the TCRdb copy retains only in-frame clones and omits some. The data hold about 310,000 clones, with approximately 85% observed a single time. Sample: PBMCs or T cells enriched from blood (not recorded which). The receptors derive from a man aged 25 to 40 who had recovered from COVID-19.

The chain uses TRBV6-4 and TRBJ2-1, with 10 bases aligning to TRBD2. This CDR3 spans 16 amino acids. From germline, CDR1 is MRHNA and CDR2 SNTAGT. V lost 5 bases to trimming and J lost 7 bases; unmatched junction nucleotides: 11. The CDR3: CASSSIAGGHLNEQFF. The CDR3, as DNA: TGTGCCAGCAGTTCCATAGCGGGGGGCCACCTGAATGAGCAGTTCTTC.

In its sample, this clone was seen a few times. This chain connects TRBV5-6 to TRBJ2-3; maybe TRBD2 (7 bases). CDR1 is SGHDT and CDR2 is YYEEEE in the germline V gene. V shed 4 bases and J shed 2 bases, with 20 bases lying between them. The CDR3 sequence is 17 residues long. Here the CDR3 reads CASSLRGAVFFTDTQYF. CDR3 DNA: TGTGCCAGCAGCCTCCGGGGGGCTGTGTTTTTCACAGATACGCAGTATTTT.

V usage is TRBV18 and J usage is TRBJ1-1, with TRBD1 identical over 9 bases. The CDR3 has 17 residues. Germline CDR1 and CDR2: KGHSH and LQKENI. The ends lost 0 bases at V and 5 bases at J; junction bases unmatched: 10. The DNA for the CDR3 is TGTGCCAGCTCACCACCGTTGTCTGGGACAGGGCGTACTGAAGCTTTCTTT. This translates into CASSPPLSGTGRTEAFF.